This passage covers 26 T cell receptor beta chains from one sample sequenced in a study of long-term antiretroviral therapy in people with HIV. The assay, immunoSEQ v3.0, was run at survey level. Assay used: immunoSEQ multiplex PCR; TCRdb lists only in-frame clones, some missing. There are around 25,000 clones in the sample; around 80% occur only once, and about 4.6% lies in the top ten. Sample: unsorted PBMCs, taken 3 years after starting antiretroviral therapy. Every receptor here comes from a man younger than 35 with HIV.

The J gene is TRBJ2-3, the V gene TRBV5-5; 7 bases are shared with TRBD1. The CDR3 runs to 17 residues. CDR1 SGHKS and CDR2 YYEKEE come from the germline V gene (reference sequence). V gave up 0 bases and J gave up 2 bases; unmatched junction bases: 9. The CDR3 DNA follows: TGTGCCAGCAGCTTGGAATGGAGACAGGGATTCACAGATACGCAGTATTTT. This encodes CASSLEWRQGFTDTQYF. Based on the CDR3 plus reference TRBV5-5 and TRBJ2-3, the full variable domain is DAGVTQSPTHLIKTRGQQVTLRCSPISGHKSVSWYQQVLGQGPQFIFQYYEKEERGRGNFPDRFSARQFPNYSSELNVNALLLGDSALYLCASSLEWRQGFTDTQYFGPGTRLTVL.

This clone was observed a single time. The chain recombines TRBV6-5 with TRBJ1-1; D unresolved. Germline lookup yields CDR1 MNHEY and CDR2 SVGAGI. The CDR3 is 14 amino acids. V gave up 5 bases and J gave up 4 bases, with 14 bases separating them. The CDR3 here is CASSHVLGRTEAFF. CDR3 sequence (DNA): TGTGCCAGCAGTCACGTCCTGGGCCGCACTGAAGCTTTCTTT.

The chain combines TRBV6-1 with TRBJ1-5; D perhaps matches TRBD1 (5 bases). The germline V gene has CDR1 MNHNS and CDR2 SASEGT. The V end was cut by 4 bases, the J end by 1 base, with 20 bases between. The length of the CDR3 is 18 residues. In DNA form, the CDR3 reads TGTGCCAGCAGTGCCAGACAGTTGGTCGGATCAAGCAATCAGCCCCAGCATTTT. It translates to CASSARQLVGSSNQPQHF.

This chain links TRBV7-3 with TRBJ2-1, with TRBD2 matching over 11 bases. The germline CDR1 and CDR2 sequences are SGHTA and FQGTGA. After removal of 5 bases from V and 7 bases from J, the junction contained 7 bases not matched to a gene. There are 15 residues in the CDR3. The DNA of the CDR3 is TGTGCCAGCAGCCAACTAGCGGGGGATTATAATGAGCAGTTCTTC. Residues: CASSQLAGDYNEQFF.

The chain combines TRBV18 with TRBJ1-4; TRBD1 matches at 8 bases. From germline, CDR1 is KGHSH and CDR2 LQKENI. V trimming: 2 bases; J trimming: 3 bases; junction bases outside the gene matches: 2. The CDR3 loop spans 15 amino acids. CDR3 DNA sequence: TGTGCCAGCTCACCAACGACAGGGGCTAATGAAAAACTGTTTTTT. Translated: CASSPTTGANEKLFF. The variable domain in full, completed from reference TRBV18 and TRBJ1-4, reads NAGVMQNPRHLVRRRGQEARLRCSPMKGHSHVYWYRQLPEEGLKFMVYLQKENIIDESGMPKERFSAEFPKEGPSILRIQQVVRGDSAAYFCASSPTTGANEKLFFGSGTQLSVL.

V usage is TRBV7-2 and J usage is TRBJ1-5; D gene uncertain. From germline, CDR1 is SGHTA and CDR2 FQGNSA. Trimming removed 3 bases from V and 1 base from J, with 10 bases in between. The CDR3 has 15 amino acids. DNA for the CDR3: TGTGCCAGCAGCTTTCAAGGCGCCAGCAATCAGCCCCAGCATTTT. The encoded protein is CASSFQGASNQPQHF.

The gene calls are TRBV29-1 and TRBJ1-3; TRBD1 aligns across 11 bases. The CDR3 is made up of 15 amino acids. CDR1 and CDR2 (germline): SQVTM, ANQGSEA. V lost 5 bases, J lost 3 bases, and 6 bases stayed unmatched. The CDR3 nucleotides are TGCAGCGTTCTCGGGGACAGGGGGTTTGGAAACACCATATATTTT. Its translation is CSVLGDRGFGNTIYF.

This clone was observed once. This chain connects TRBV27 to TRBJ1-6, with D possibly matching TRBD1 (6 bases). The CDR3 totals 15 residues. CDR1 MNHEY and CDR2 SMNVEV come from the germline V gene (reference sequence). Trimming removed 2 bases from V and 9 bases from J, with 14 bases in between. The CDR3 protein is CASSLEGRGGSPLHF. CDR3 DNA: TGTGCCAGCAGTTTAGAGGGCAGGGGAGGTTCACCCCTCCACTTT.

The chain recombines TRBV6-1 with TRBJ1-5, with 9 bases lining up with TRBD1. Germline values: CDR1 MNHNS, CDR2 SASEGT. The CDR3 runs 17 residues. The V gene end was trimmed by 4 bases and the J gene end by 0 bases; junction bases not matched to a gene: 7. The CDR3, as DNA: TGTGCCAGCAGTGGCGGACAGGGGAGTTATAGCAATCAGCCCCAGCATTTT. Translating gives CASSGGQGSYSNQPQHF.

The chain has TRBV9 and TRBJ2-7; TRBD1 matches 11 bases. Germline CDR1 SGDLS, CDR2 YYNGEE. Trimming at V came to 4 bases and at J to 2 bases, leaving 11 bases not matched to a gene. The CDR3 contains 17 residues. Here the CDR3 DNA reads TGTGCCAGCAGCTACGGATCGGGACAGGGGGAAACCTACGAGCAGTACGTC. Amino acids: CASSYGSGQGETYEQYV.

The rearrangement links TRBV29-1 to TRBJ1-1; D is unresolved. The CDR3 length is 12 residues. Germline CDR1 and CDR2: SQVTM and ANQGSEA. Trimming pared 3 bases from V and 5 bases from J, leaving 10 bases between. DNA for the CDR3: TGCAGCGTTGATGTAGGGCTTACTGAAGCTTTCTTT. It translates to CSVDVGLTEAFF. The variable domain in full, with the rest retrieved from reference TRBV29-1 and TRBJ1-1, is SAVISQKPSRDICQRGTSLTIQCQVDSQVTMMFWYRQQPGQSLTLIATANQGSEATYESGFVIDKFPISRPNLTFSTLTVSNMSPEDSSIYLCSVDVGLTEAFFGQGTRLTVV.

The V gene is TRBV7-6, the J gene TRBJ2-7; 7 bases align to TRBD2. The ends lost 1 base at V and 0 bases at J; junction bases unmatched: 12. The CDR3 is 18 amino acids. Germline CDR1 SGHVS, CDR2 FNYEAQ. In DNA, the CDR3 is TGTGCCAGCAGCTTAGGCTGGGAAAAAGCGGGGAGCTCCTACGAGCAGTACTTC. Its translation is CASSLGWEKAGSSYEQYF.

This chain links TRBV28 with TRBJ1-3; D not resolved. Germline CDR1 MDHEN, CDR2 SYDVKM. The CDR3 contains 13 residues. Trimming cost V 4 bases and J 2 bases, with 6 bases left between them. The CDR3 nucleotides read TGTGCCAGCAGTTCTGGGCCTGGAAACACCATATATTTT. Its translation is CASSSGPGNTIYF.

V and J are TRBV14 and TRBJ1-5, with D uncertain. In germline, CDR1 is SGHDN, CDR2 FVKESK. V was pared by 5 bases and J by 0 bases, with 5 bases between. CDR3 length equals 13 residues. The CDR3 loop reads CASSGDSNQPQHF. The CDR3 nucleotides are TGTGCCAGCAGCGGGGATAGCAATCAGCCCCAGCATTTT.

This chain connects TRBV28 to TRBJ1-5; D call uncertain. The CDR3 has 14 amino acids. Germline V lookup: CDR1 MDHEN, CDR2 SYDVKM. The V and J ends lost 8 bases and 4 bases respectively, with 15 bases between them. The CDR3 DNA reads TGTGCCAGCGACGGCGGAACGGTAAATCAGCCCCAGCATTTT. Translating gives CASDGGTVNQPQHF.

This chain links TRBV28 with TRBJ2-1; maybe TRBD2 (6 bases). Trimming took 6 bases from V and 5 from J, leaving 14 bases between them. The germline CDR1 and CDR2 sequences are MDHEN and SYDVKM. The CDR3 covers 14 residues. CDR3 residues: CASSTMGLNNEQFF. The CDR3 DNA is TGTGCCAGCAGCACGATGGGACTTAACAATGAGCAGTTCTTC.

CDR3 coding DNA: TGTGCCATCAGTGAATCTTCAGTGACTTTCTCCTACGAGCAGTACTTC. Its protein is CAISESSVTFSYEQYF. The chain joins TRBV10-3 to TRBJ2-7; no reliable D call. The CDR3 consists of 16 residues. V lost 3 bases and J 0 bases, leaving 15 bases between the germline ends. Looked up from germline, CDR1 is ENHRY and CDR2 is SYGVKD.

This chain connects TRBV5-6 to TRBJ1-1, with TRBD1 matching 9 bases. V was clipped by 1 base and J by 6 bases; unmatched bases: 4. Germline V CDR1 and CDR2: SGHDT, YYEEEE. CDR3 length: 14 amino acids. In nucleotides, the CDR3 is TGTGCCAGCAGCTTGCGGGACAGGGTCCCTGAAGCTTTCTTT. Translation gives CASSLRDRVPEAFF.

The V call is TRBV12-5, the J call TRBJ2-7; 9 bases are shared with TRBD1. The CDR3 has 16 residues. V trimming: 2 bases; J trimming: 3 bases; junction bases outside the gene matches: 8. CDR1 is LGHNT and CDR2 is FRNRAP in the germline V gene. The CDR3 is CASGLSVGTGYYEQYF. DNA for the CDR3: TGTGCTAGTGGTTTGAGCGTTGGGACAGGGTACTACGAGCAGTACTTC. The variable domain in full, completed from reference TRBV12-5 and TRBJ2-7, reads DARVTQTPRHKVTEMGQEVTMRCQPILGHNTVFWYRQTMMQGLELLAYFRNRAPLDDSGMPKDRFSAEMPDATLATLKIQPSEPRDSAVYFCASGLSVGTGYYEQYFGPGTRLTVT.

This chain connects TRBV11-1 to TRBJ1-6; tentatively, D is TRBD1 (6 bases). Germline V gene sequence: CDR1 SGHAT, CDR2 FQDESV (reference sequence). This CDR3 has 13 residues. V lost 3 bases to trimming and J lost 9 bases, with 9 bases between them. CDR3 in amino acids: CASSFQDSSPLHF. The CDR3, as DNA: TGTGCCAGCAGCTTTCAGGACAGTTCACCCCTCCACTTT.

This chain uses TRBV15 with TRBJ1-1, with 8 nucleotides matching TRBD1. Germline V gene lookup returns CDR1 LNHNV and CDR2 YYDKDF (reference sequence). The CDR3 runs 16 residues. V shed 0 bases and J 0 bases; nucleotides not matched to a gene: 3. CDR3 amino acids: CATSRDPTGVNTEAFF. DNA of the CDR3: TGTGCCACCAGCAGAGACCCGACAGGGGTGAACACTGAAGCTTTCTTT.

V gene TRBV19 combines with J gene TRBJ2-1; TRBD2 is a possible D gene (5 bases). Trimming removed 4 bases from V and 7 bases from J, with 17 bases in between. Germline V lookup: CDR1 LNHDA, CDR2 SQIVND (reference sequence). The CDR3 runs 15 residues. The CDR3 is CASSKVPGPGNEQFF. The CDR3, as DNA: TGTGCCAGTAGTAAAGTCCCCGGGCCGGGGAATGAGCAGTTCTTC.

This chain uses TRBV9 with TRBJ1-5, with TRBD1 matching over 8 bases. V lost 2 bases and J lost 5; bases outside the gene matches: 6. Germline V lookup: CDR1 SGDLS, CDR2 YYNGEE. The CDR3 has 15 amino acids. CDR3 DNA: TGTGCCAGCAGCGTCGATGGACAGGGAGATCAGCCCCAGCATTTT. This gives the protein CASSVDGQGDQPQHF.

The chain links TRBV5-1 to TRBJ1-1; no reliable D call. Trimming pared 7 bases from V and 8 bases from J, leaving 15 bases between. The CDR3 sequence is 12 residues long. Germline V gene sequence: CDR1 SGHRS, CDR2 YFSETQ. DNA of the CDR3: TGCGCCAGCTCCGTCTCGAAGGAAGAAGCTTTCTTT. Protein: CASSVSKEEAFF.

The V call is TRBV5-1, the J call TRBJ2-1; 8 bases agree with TRBD1. This CDR3 is 16 amino acids long. Trimming removed 3 bases from V and 0 bases from J; junction bases left unmatched: 5. The germline gives CDR1 SGHRS, CDR2 YFSETQ. CDR3 sequence (DNA): TGCGCCAGCAGCTCACGACAGGGGAGCTCCTACAATGAGCAGTTCTTC. Its translation: CASSSRQGSSYNEQFF.

This clone was seen once. The V gene is TRBV19, the J gene TRBJ2-2; TRBD2 aligns across 8 bases. Germline CDR1 is LNHDA and CDR2 is SQIVND (reference sequence). The CDR3 is 15 amino acids. The V and J ends lost 7 bases and 4 bases, in that order; junction bases with no gene match: 8. This CDR3 is CASTGGGVPTGELFF. For the CDR3, the DNA is TGTGCCAGTACGGGGGGGGGCGTCCCCACCGGGGAGCTGTTTTTT. The full variable domain, with the rest looked up from reference TRBV19 and TRBJ2-2, is DGGITQSPKYLFRKEGQNVTLSCEQNLNHDAMYWYRQDPGQGLRLIYYSQIVNDFQKGDIAEGYSVSREKKESFPLTVTSAQKNPTAFYLCASTGGGVPTGELFFGEGSRLTVL.